The following is a TCR beta chain sequence with its context. Its antigen is unidentified. The V and J ends lost 2 bases and 2 bases, in that order; junction bases with no gene match: 11. The CDR3 is 17 residues long. Per the germline V gene, CDR1 is GTSNPN and CDR2 is SVGIG (reference sequence). The data were obtained in a study of PD-L1 blockade in urothelial cancer. Study conclusions and caveats: Greater 3-week expansion of tumor-associated blood clones was recorded for durable-benefit patients.

Time point defined: pretreatment peripheral blood. Patients yielded 1 to 8 samples each, pretreatment and on-treatment. Produced via immunoSEQ multiplex PCR; TCRdb's table is partial and in-frame only. The sample records around 71,000 clones, around four fifths being singletons. This sample comprised PBMCs, obtained around atezolizumab (anti-PD-L1) treatment. The sequence was collected from a middle-aged man with urothelial cancer. This chain links TRBV30 with TRBJ1-2, with 10 nucleotides matching TRBD1. Here the CDR3 DNA reads TGTGCCTGGAGTAAGGCTTGGGACAGGGGTTCAAACTATGGCTACACCTTC. Residues: CAWSKAWDRGSNYGYTF. The variable domain in full, completed from reference TRBV30 and TRBJ1-2, reads SQTIHQWPATLVQPVGSPLSLECTVEGTSNPNLYWYRQAAGRGLQLLFYSVGIGQISSEVPQNLSASRPQDRQFILSSKKLLLSDSGFYLCAWSKAWDRGSNYGYTFGSGTRLTVV.